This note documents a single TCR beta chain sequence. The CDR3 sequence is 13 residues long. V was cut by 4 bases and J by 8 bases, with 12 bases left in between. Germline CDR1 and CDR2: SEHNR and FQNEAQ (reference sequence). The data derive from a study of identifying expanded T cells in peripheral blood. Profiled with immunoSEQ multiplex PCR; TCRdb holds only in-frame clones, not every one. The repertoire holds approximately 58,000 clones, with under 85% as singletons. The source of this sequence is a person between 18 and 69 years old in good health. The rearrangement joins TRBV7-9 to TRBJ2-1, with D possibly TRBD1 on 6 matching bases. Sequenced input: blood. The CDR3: CASSSTGIDEQFF. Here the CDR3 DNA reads TGTGCCAGCAGCTCTACAGGGATTGATGAGCAGTTCTTC.